Presented here are 14 T cell receptor beta chains from one specimen sequenced in a study of T cells after yellow fever vaccination. TCRdb reprocessed the 5' RACE reads with MiXCR, giving one entry per CDR3 protein. Among roughly 110,000 distinct CDR3 sequences listed, 7% to 8.5% were seen once. The sequencing used CD8+ T cells sorted from PBMCs, collected 45 days after the yellow fever booster vaccination. All receptors come from a man aged 30 to 45 who received the YFV17D yellow fever vaccine.

The gene calls are TRBV11-2 and TRBJ2-7; D is uncertain. V was cut by 3 bases and J by 5 bases, with 11 bases left in between. CDR1 SGHAT and CDR2 FQNNGV come from the germline V gene. The CDR3 is made up of 13 amino acids. The CDR3 protein is CASSLTGLDEQYF. For the CDR3, the DNA is TGTGCCAGCAGCTTGACTGGCCTCGACGAGCAGTACTTC.

This clonotype was seen only a few times. The V call is TRBV5-4, the J call TRBJ2-3; D is possibly TRBD2 (5 bases). This CDR3 region has 13 residues. The germline V gene encodes CDR1 SGHNT and CDR2 YYREEE (reference sequence). V was shortened by 4 bases and J by 5 bases, with 11 bases between the two germline ends. The CDR3 DNA reads TGTGCCAGCAGCCCCCGAGCGGAAGATACGCAGTATTTT. Its translation is CASSPRAEDTQYF.

This clonotype was seen ten or more times. This chain connects TRBV9 to TRBJ2-5, with D perhaps being TRBD1 or TRBD2 (5 bases each). CDR3 length: 19 residues. Germline lookup yields CDR1 SGDLS and CDR2 YYNGEE. Deletions cut 0 bases from V and 5 bases from J, with 26 bases between. CDR3 residues: CASSVDPRGGNFRGETQYF. The DNA of the CDR3 is TGTGCCAGCAGCGTAGATCCGCGCGGAGGCAATTTTAGGGGTGAGACCCAGTACTTC.

This clonotype was observed many times. This rearrangement joins TRBV24-1 to TRBJ2-7; 7 nucleotides match TRBD1. CDR3 size: 14 residues. Germline V lookup: CDR1 KGHDR, CDR2 SFDVKD. Trimming at V came to 5 bases and at J to 3 bases, leaving 6 bases not matched to a gene. Written as DNA, the CDR3 is TGTGCCACCAGTGGGACAGGTAACTTCTACGAGCAGTACTTC. It translates to CATSGTGNFYEQYF.

This clonotype showed up many times. This chain links TRBV6-5 with TRBJ2-1; possible D gene TRBD2, 6 bases. The CDR3 loop spans 17 amino acids. Trimming took 5 bases from V and 0 from J, leaving 17 bases between them. CDR1 MNHEY and CDR2 SVGAGI come from the germline V gene. DNA of the CDR3: TGTGCCAGCAGTCCCTACCCCGGAGGGAGCTCCTACAATGAGCAGTTCTTC. As protein: CASSPYPGGSSYNEQFF.

Many counts were recorded for this clonotype. The chain is built from TRBV5-5 and TRBJ2-7; D call uncertain. CDR1 and CDR2 (germline): SGHKS, YYEKEE (reference sequence). The CDR3 extends over 13 amino acids. Trimming stripped 1 base from V and 3 bases from J, with 8 bases between. Here the CDR3 reads CASSLPVNYEQYF. The CDR3 DNA reads as TGTGCCAGCAGCTTGCCAGTGAACTACGAGCAGTACTTC.

As for this clonotype: A clone one base away is much larger, so this may be a read error. This chain connects TRBV10-3 to TRBJ2-1, with 7 positions matching TRBD2. J was trimmed by 0 bases and V by 7 bases; bases with no gene match: 9. CDR3 length equals 16 residues. Germline loops: CDR1 ENHRY, CDR2 SYGVKD. In DNA, the CDR3 is TGTGCCATCACAGACACCGGACTAGGCTCCTACAATGAGCAGTTCTTC. Translated: CAITDTGLGSYNEQFF.

This clonotype has a count of ten or more. The J gene is TRBJ2-1, the V gene TRBV7-6; 9 bases match TRBD1. Germline V gene lookup returns CDR1 SGHVS and CDR2 FNYEAQ. This CDR3 spans 18 amino acids. V shed 5 bases and J 10 bases; nucleotides not matched to a gene: 21. CDR3 sequence reads: CASSPWTGVSVKVREQFF. The DNA of the CDR3 is TGTGCCAGCAGCCCCTGGACAGGGGTCAGCGTAAAGGTCAGGGAGCAGTTCTTC. The whole variable domain, remainder taken from reference TRBV7-6 and TRBJ2-1, is GAGVSQSPRYKVTKRGQDVALRCDPISGHVSLYWYRQALGQGPEFLTYFNYEAQQDKSGLPNDRFSAERPEGSISTLTIQRTEQRDSAMYRCASSPWTGVSVKVREQFFGPGTRLTVL.

This clonotype came up many times. The chain employs TRBV10-2 and TRBJ2-3; TRBD2 might be the D (6 bases). This CDR3 spans 14 amino acids. The germline CDR1 and CDR2 sequences are WSHSY and SAAADI. The CDR3 nucleotides read TGCGCGGTGGCCGGAGTGGGAGGTTTGGATACGCAGTATTTT. Amino acids: CAVAGVGGLDTQYF.

Only a few counts were recorded for this clonotype. CDR3 DNA: TGTGCCAGACCATCCGGGACTGGAAACACCGGGGAGCTGTTTTTT. It encodes CARPSGTGNTGELFF. The chain joins TRBV2 to TRBJ2-2, with D tentatively TRBD2 (6 bases). The CDR3 is 15 amino acids. CDR1 SNHLY and CDR2 FYNNEI come from the germline V gene. The germline V and J ends were trimmed by 9 bases and 2 bases, with 16 bases remaining between them.

This chain joins TRBV12-3 or TRBV12-4 and TRBJ2-3; TRBD2 is a possible D gene (5 bases). The CDR3 spans 14 residues. Trimming left V 2 bases short and J 6 bases short, with 12 bases between. The CDR3 region has the DNA TGTGCCAGCAGTTTAACTGGGAGTGGGGATACGCAGTATTTT. It is translated as CASSLTGSGDTQYF.

The gene calls are TRBV4-3 and TRBJ2-1; 8 bases line up with TRBD1. With 4 bases clipped from V and 7 bases from J, the junction kept 6 bases outside the gene matches. There are 14 residues in the CDR3. The V gene's germline CDR1 is LGHNA and CDR2 YSLEER. The CDR3, as DNA: TGCGCCAGCAGCCGCCCGGACAGGGTAAATGAGCAGTTCTTC. Protein sequence: CASSRPDRVNEQFF.

V usage is TRBV12-3 or TRBV12-4 and J usage is TRBJ1-4; tentative D call: TRBD1 (5 bases). CDR3 size: 15 residues. V lost 3 bases and J 7 bases, leaving 15 bases between the germline ends. Written as DNA, the CDR3 is TGTGCCAGCAGTTTGATATCCAGGGAGGGTGAAAAACTGTTTTTT. The encoded protein is CASSLISREGEKLFF.

The rearrangement joins TRBV7-2 to TRBJ2-7; tentative D call: TRBD2 (6 bases). The germline CDR1 and CDR2 sequences are SGHTA and FQGNSA. V was pared by 4 bases and J by 6 bases, with 19 bases between. The CDR3 is 15 residues long. CDR3 DNA: TGTGCCAGCAGCTCCCGACCAGGGCGGGATGTCGAGCAGTACTTC. This sequence encodes CASSSRPGRDVEQYF.